The text below deals with one T cell receptor (beta chain). The data were obtained in a study of blood T cell repertoires in COVID-19. Study-wide background: Samples representing acute and convalescent COVID-19 were sourced from the United States, Italy and Spain.

The V gene's germline CDR1 is MNHEY and CDR2 SVGAGI. The CDR3 is 12 residues long. Trimming left V 7 bases short and J 6 bases short, with 10 bases between. In the original workflow: Quantification of nucleated cells was approximated via reference gene primer amplification. The data were produced by immunoSEQ multiplex PCR, yet TCRdb's version contains in-frame clones alone and is incomplete. V, J and clone size are those of that table, while D and trimming were read from the DNA. Altogether tens of thousands of clones are present, 75% to 90% being singletons, with the ten largest covering about 4.2%.

The receptor was derived from a man between 60 and 75 years old with acute or convalescent COVID-19. Sequenced: peripheral blood. The V call is TRBV6-5, the J call TRBJ1-5; no firm D call. Here the CDR3 DNA reads TGTGCCAGCATGGGCCCCGGTCAGCCCCAGCATTTT. Its protein product is CASMGPGQPQHF.